Reported below is one T cell receptor (beta chain). This clone came up many times. Which antigen it targets is not known. No per-base quality is available; no much larger clone lies one base away. The entry originates in a study of blood T cell repertoires in COVID-19 (TCRdb year 2020). A note on the overall study: Collaborator samples came from the United States, Italy and Spain and covered acute and convalescent phases of COVID-19. The prospective study material was composed of cDNA or gDNA derived from T cells, B-cell-depleted T cells, or PBMCs. Where available, HLA class I and class II types were taken from metadata supplied by the sample provider and were not determined by assay-based typing. Deeply sampled blood TCRbeta repertoires from subjects exposed to, actively infected with, or recovered from COVID-19 were included in the dataset. Samples were obtained from the ongoing ImmuneRACE study (first 160 participants) and from approximately 1,200 subjects provided by 6 global collaborators. The repertoires were released in a freely available public database intended as a resource for research on the immune response to SARS-CoV-2. Nearly every sample came with metadata listing a de-identified subject ID, COVID-19 status, age in years and sex. Broad study findings and their caveats: The amount of clinical and demographic metadata varied by source and participant and was provided uncurated.

Participants in the prospective study were enrolled through a virtual design, were aged about 18 to 90 years, and lived in about two dozen United States geographic areas. In the prospective study, participants were assigned to cohorts based on the clinical history participants reported in a screening survey and a study questionnaire. Recovered participants in ImmuneRACE Cohort 3 were defined as having two consecutive negative NP/OP PCR tests, clearance from a healthcare professional, or resolution of symptoms. Each participant in the prospective study had whole blood, serum and a nasopharyngeal or oropharyngeal swab collected by mobile phlebotomists. Over a roughly 2-month period, participants in the prospective study had the option of providing additional blood draws and questionnaires. Before DNA extraction, blood samples from the prospective study were shipped at room temperature or frozen.

TCRbeta CDR3 regions were amplified from genomic DNA using the immunoSEQ Assay, a bias-controlled multiplex PCR. The authors processed their data as follows. The number of nucleated cells in each sample was estimated by amplification of reference gene primers within the assay. To quantify the absolute abundance of each unique TCRbeta CDR3 rearrangement, sequence reads were collapsed and filtered. For each sample, productive Simpson clonality was calculated as the square root of Simpson's diversity index over productive rearrangements. This is the immuneACCESS table as TCRdb keeps it, with only in-frame sequences that have V and J called. A part of the clones is gone; compared with another copy, unresolved V genes explain less than half, and the rest is unexplained. The DNA gave D and trimming, while V, J and clone size come from that table. For this sample the table gives around 170,000 clones, of which roughly 80% were detected only once. The top ten constitute approximately 12% of the sample.

Based on the germline V gene, the CDR1 and CDR2 sequences are SGHDT and YYEEEE. The CDR3 starts with the cysteine, ends with the phenylalanine, and has 15 residues. CDR3 DNA is the only sequence kept; it has 45 bases, read in frame from the first base. The germline V and J ends show losses of 4 bases and 3 bases respectively, and no gene match explains 5 bases of the junction. The chain links TRBV5-6 with TRBJ2-2; 8 nucleotides in the junction match TRBD2. The sequence derives from a man aged 45-65 years who had recovered from COVID-19. Material: PBMCs or T cells enriched from blood (not recorded which). The nucleotide sequence reads TGTGCCAGCAGCCCGGGGGGGGGAGACACCGGGGAGCTGTTTTTT. The translation is CASSPGGGDTGELFF. The full variable domain, with segments outside the CDR3 supplied by the reference TRBV5-6 and TRBJ2-2 proteins, appears as DAGVTQSPTHLIKTRGQQVTLRCSPKSGHDTVSWYQQALGQGPQFIFQYYEEEERQRGNFPDRFSGHQFPNYSSELNVNALLLGDSALYLCASSPGGGDTGELFFGEGSRLTVL.